This T cell receptor (beta chain) originates from a study of blood T cell repertoires in COVID-19. Study as a whole: The origin of the acute and convalescent COVID-19 samples was the United States, Italy and Spain. T cells, B-cell-depleted T cells, or PBMCs supplied cDNA or gDNA.

The table lists this clone with a count of one. Produced via immunoSEQ multiplex PCR; TCRdb's table is partial and in-frame only. Among 90,000 to 100,000 clones, roughly 84% were seen once, and the ten largest hold around a quarter. The J segment lost 0 bases and the V segment lost 4 bases, leaving 3 bases of the junction unmatched. Per the germline V gene, CDR1 is MNHEY and CDR2 is SVGAGI. CDR3 length equals 14 residues. The clonotype originates from a man between 60 and 70 years old with acute or convalescent COVID-19. The rearrangement links TRBV6-5 to TRBJ2-7; 7 bases agree with TRBD1. Material for sequencing was peripheral blood. CDR3 DNA sequence: TGTGCCAGCAGTTCGTGGGACAGCTCCTACGAGCAGTACGTC. This translates into CASSSWDSSYEQYV.